This T cell receptor beta chain appears in the sequencing data of a study of blood T cell repertoires in COVID-19. Study-level background: The cDNA or gDNA used as material had been derived from T cells, B-cell-depleted T cells, or PBMCs.

CDR1 MNHNY and CDR2 SVGAGI come from the germline V gene (reference sequence). This CDR3 is built from 16 residues. The J segment lost 2 bases and the V segment lost 0 bases, leaving 4 bases of the junction unmatched. The method was immunoSEQ multiplex PCR; TCRdb's version includes in-frame clones alone and lacks a portion of them. The sample yields about 190,000 clones, 83% seen once. The sequenced sample was peripheral blood. This receptor was identified in a man between 50 and 59 years old with active or convalescent COVID-19. This chain uses TRBV6-6 with TRBJ2-3; the match to TRBD1 covers 8 bases. The CDR3 nucleotides read TGTGCCAGCAGTTACTCCGGGACAGGACTCACAGATACGCAGTATTTT. Translating it yields CASSYSGTGLTDTQYF.